These 27 T cell receptor beta chains were all obtained from the same sample, sequenced in a study of CD8 T cells in ankylosing spondylitis. TCRdb itself ran the 5' RACE reads through MiXCR, one entry per CDR3 protein. The data show about 130,000 distinct CDR3 sequences, about 7.3% seen once. Sequencing was done on a sample of blood, either unsorted or a sorted T cell fraction (not recorded which). Source of these receptors: a female donor with ankylosing spondylitis or in good health (not recorded which).

This clonotype was found many times. The chain uses TRBV9 and TRBJ2-4; 11 bases line up with TRBD1. The CDR3 is 18 amino acids. V was pared by 4 bases and J by 8 bases, with 17 bases of the junction left unmatched. Germline V gives CDR1 SGDLS, CDR2 YYNGEE. CDR3 amino acids: CASSPQPGTGGVRDIQYF. The CDR3 DNA reads as TGTGCCAGCAGCCCTCAACCCGGGACAGGGGGAGTAAGAGACATTCAGTACTTC.

This clonotype was found many times. The chain uses TRBV20-1 and TRBJ2-2; TRBD1 matches 8 bases. This CDR3 comprises 17 residues. After removal of 6 bases from V and 3 bases from J, the junction contained 15 bases not matched to a gene. From germline, CDR1 is DFQATT and CDR2 SNEGSKA (reference sequence). CDR3 residues: CSAFLSPGTGYTGELFF. As DNA, the CDR3 is TGCAGTGCCTTTCTCTCTCCCGGGACAGGTTACACCGGGGAGCTGTTTTTT.

This clonotype appeared a few times. The rearrangement links TRBV6-1 to TRBJ1-5; no firm D call. Germline assignment: CDR1 MNHNS and CDR2 SASEGT. The CDR3 has 16 amino acids. V lost 6 bases, J lost 1 base, and 16 bases lay in between. This CDR3 is CASRATTKLSNQPQHF. As DNA, the CDR3 is TGTGCCAGCAGGGCTACGACAAAGCTCAGCAATCAGCCCCAGCATTTT.

This clonotype was detected ten times or more. The chain links TRBV7-9 to TRBJ1-1; D ambiguous. The germline V gene has CDR1 SEHNR and CDR2 FQNEAQ (reference sequence). The CDR3 spans 15 residues. Trimming removed 1 base at V and 0 bases at J, with 9 bases between. The CDR3 loop is CASSLDRQMNTEAFF. Written as DNA, the CDR3 is TGTGCCAGCAGCTTAGACAGACAAATGAACACTGAAGCTTTCTTT. The variable domain in full, completed from reference TRBV7-9 and TRBJ1-1, reads DTGVSQNPRHKITKRGQNVTFRCDPISEHNRLYWYRQTLGQGPEFLTYFQNEAQLEKSRLLSDRFSAERPKGSFSTLEIQRTEQGDSAMYLCASSLDRQMNTEAFFGQGTRLTVV.

The J gene is TRBJ2-7, the V gene TRBV4-1; TRBD1 is a possible D gene (7 bases). The CDR3 sequence is 13 residues long. The V end was cut by 4 bases, the J end by 2 bases, with 9 bases between. Germline V gene lookup returns CDR1 MGHRA and CDR2 YSYEKL. CDR3 in amino acids: CASSRGTAYEQYF. In DNA form, the CDR3 reads TGCGCCAGCAGCCGCGGGACAGCCTACGAGCAGTACTTC.

This chain connects TRBV7-2 to TRBJ1-1; D gene unclear. CDR3 length equals 15 residues. V was trimmed by 2 bases and J by 0 bases, leaving 10 bases between them. CDR1 and CDR2 from the germline V gene are SGHTA and FQGNSA. CDR3 nucleotides: TGTGCCAGCAGCTTAAACCCCAGGTTGAACACTGAAGCTTTCTTT. It yields the protein CASSLNPRLNTEAFF.

The rearrangement uses TRBV5-1 and TRBJ2-1; unclear D gene. V dropped 2 bases and J dropped 4 bases, with 7 bases sitting between them. This CDR3 region has 13 residues. The germline CDR1 and CDR2 sequences are SGHRS and YFSETQ. CDR3 loop: CASSFGDYNEQFF. Written as DNA, the CDR3 is TGCGCCAGCAGCTTTGGAGATTACAATGAGCAGTTCTTC.

This clonotype came up many times. The gene calls are TRBV5-1 and TRBJ2-2; 8 bases align to TRBD2. The V segment lost 1 base and the J segment 5 bases; nucleotides outside the gene matches: 13. Germline CDR1 SGHRS, CDR2 YFSETQ. The length of the CDR3 is 18 residues. In DNA form, the CDR3 reads TGCGCCAGCAGCTTGCGATTTAGCGGGGCGTCGAGGACCGGGGAGCTGTTTTTT. Its translation is CASSLRFSGASRTGELFF.

This clonotype was recorded many times. The chain joins TRBV27 to TRBJ1-2; no clear D. From germline, CDR1 is MNHEY and CDR2 SMNVEV (reference sequence). The CDR3 totals 13 residues. V was clipped by 4 bases and J by 4 bases, with 10 bases between them. CDR3 loop: CASSWVSGYGYTF. The CDR3 DNA is TGTGCCAGCAGTTGGGTATCAGGCTATGGCTACACCTTC.

Details on this clonotype: Mismatch with germline at one junction end may stem from a read error. This chain connects TRBV5-6 to TRBJ1-5; 7 bases are a match to TRBD1. CDR3 length equals 17 residues. Germline assignment: CDR1 SGHDT and CDR2 YYEEEE. The CDR3 region has the DNA TGTGCCATCAGCCCCCGGACAGGAATCACCCGCAATCAGCCCCAGCATTTT. It yields the protein CAISPRTGITRNQPQHF.

The V and J genes are TRBV18 and TRBJ1-5, with D possibly matching TRBD1 (6 bases). The CDR3 is made up of 19 amino acids. Germline loops: CDR1 KGHSH, CDR2 LQKENI. The V gene lost 3 bases and the J gene lost 1 base, with 22 bases spanning the gap. CDR3 loop: CASSPEPRTASWSNQPQHF. The CDR3 DNA reads TGTGCCAGCTCACCCGAACCTCGGACAGCTTCGTGGAGCAATCAGCCCCAGCATTTT.

At least ten counts were recorded for this clonotype. J is TRBJ2-7 and V is TRBV11-2; tentative D call: TRBD2 (5 bases). V lost 4 bases and J 3 bases, leaving 10 bases between the germline ends. This CDR3 comprises 13 residues. In germline, CDR1 is SGHAT, CDR2 FQNNGV. The chain's CDR3 is CASSWRRGYEQYF. Here the CDR3 DNA reads TGTGCCAGCAGCTGGAGACGGGGCTACGAGCAGTACTTC.

This clonotype came up many times. This chain connects TRBV5-1 to TRBJ2-1; TRBD2 matches at 9 bases. Germline CDR1 reads SGHRS; CDR2 reads YFSETQ. CDR3 length: 15 residues. Trimming at V came to 0 bases and at J to 8 bases, leaving 6 bases not matched to a gene. The DNA of the CDR3 is TGCGCCAGCAGCTTGGCTAGCGGGGTGATCGATGAGCAGTTCTTC. The encoded protein is CASSLASGVIDEQFF. The full variable domain, with the rest looked up from reference TRBV5-1 and TRBJ2-1, is KAGVTQTPRYLIKTRGQQVTLSCSPISGHRSVSWYQQTPGQGLQFLFEYFSETQRNKGNFPGRFSGRQFSNSRSEMNVSTLELGDSALYLCASSLASGVIDEQFFGPGTRLTVL.

This clonotype was seen repeatedly, ten times or more. The rearrangement joins TRBV20-1 to TRBJ2-1, with TRBD2 matching over 7 bases. The CDR3 covers 12 residues. The V segment lost 1 base and the J segment 7 bases; nucleotides outside the gene matches: 1. Per the germline V gene, CDR1 is DFQATT and CDR2 is SNEGSKA (reference sequence). The CDR3 reads CSARGGGNEQFF. CDR3 in DNA: TGCAGTGCTAGAGGGGGGGGAAATGAGCAGTTCTTC.

V gene TRBV7-2 combines with J gene TRBJ1-5; the D is unclear. V was shortened by 3 bases and J by 3 bases, with 9 bases between the two germline ends. The CDR3 is 14 amino acids. Germline CDR1 SGHTA, CDR2 FQGNSA. The CDR3 DNA reads as TGTGCCAGCAGCTTGGGGAGGTACAATCAGCCCCAGCATTTT. This sequence encodes CASSLGRYNQPQHF.

This clonotype was seen only once. A much larger clone lies a single base off, so this may be a read error. This chain uses TRBV20-1 with TRBJ1-2; 7 nucleotides line up with TRBD1. The CDR3 totals 15 residues. Per the germline V gene, CDR1 is DFQATT and CDR2 is SNEGSKA (reference sequence). CDR3 nucleotide sequence: TGCAGTGTCTGGGACAGAGCGAGATTGAACTATAGCTACACCTTC. Translating gives CSVWDRARLNYSYTF.

The table lists this clonotype with many counts. CDR3 sequence: CASKRRNTGELFF. Here the CDR3 DNA reads TGTGCCAGCAAGAGACGGAACACCGGGGAGCTGTTTTTT. This sequence joins TRBV3-1 and TRBJ2-2, with D unresolved. This CDR3 contains 13 residues. The ends were cut back, 7 bases at V and 1 base at J, with 7 bases in the middle. Germline V lookup: CDR1 LGHDT, CDR2 YNNKEL (reference sequence). The complete variable domain, with remaining parts taken from reference TRBV3-1 and TRBJ2-2, reads DTAVSQTPKYLVTQMGNDKSIKCEQNLGHDTMYWYKQDSKKFLKIMFSYNNKELIINETVPNRFSPKSPDKAHLNLHINSLELGDSAVYFCASKRRNTGELFFGEGSRLTVL.

There are many counts of this clonotype. The V gene is TRBV5-1, the J gene TRBJ2-1, with D possibly TRBD1 on 6 matching bases. Germline lookup yields CDR1 SGHRS and CDR2 YFSETQ. CDR3 length: 12 amino acids. V shed 4 bases and J shed 7 bases, with 9 bases lying between them. CDR3 amino acids: CASSPTGNEQFF. CDR3 DNA sequence: TGCGCCAGCAGCCCTACAGGGAATGAGCAGTTCTTC.

In regard to this clonotype: Just one base apart from a much larger clone, this may be a read error. The chain is built from TRBV14 and TRBJ1-1, with D maybe TRBD1 (5 bases). Germline V gene lookup returns CDR1 SGHDN and CDR2 FVKESK. The CDR3 is 13 residues long. V lost 4 bases and J 6 bases, leaving 12 bases between the germline ends. CDR3 DNA sequence: TGTGCCAGCAGCCGGGTGGGGGTCTCTGAAGCTTTCTTT. Translated: CASSRVGVSEAFF.

This clonotype was found many times. The chain links TRBV25-1 to TRBJ2-7; 7 bases line up with TRBD1. CDR1 and CDR2 from the germline V gene are MGHDK and SYGVNS. The junction had 4 bases not matched to a gene; V was cut back by 8 bases and J by 0 bases. CDR3 length: 13 residues. In DNA form, the CDR3 reads TGTGCCAGCGGACAGGCAAGCTCCTACGAGCAGTACTTC. Its protein product is CASGQASSYEQYF.

A remark on this clonotype: Germline and junction disagree at one end, which may indicate a read error. The chain carries TRBV7-2 and TRBJ2-3; D possibly corresponds to TRBD2 (5 bases). This CDR3 comprises 15 residues. Germline CDR1 is SGHTA and CDR2 is FQGNSA. The CDR3 nucleotides are TGTGACAGCAGCCTACAAAGCGGCCTCACAGATACGCAGTATTTT. This gives the protein CDSSLQSGLTDTQYF.

This clonotype was counted between two and nine times. The genes are TRBV7-2 and TRBJ1-1; tentative D call: TRBD1 (5 bases). The CDR3 is 13 residues long. The germline gives CDR1 SGHTA, CDR2 FQGNSA. V was pared by 5 bases and J by 10 bases, with 17 bases between. CDR3 region: CASSPPGGGVAFF. CDR3 sequence (DNA): TGTGCCAGCAGCCCCCCGGGGGGGGGGGTAGCTTTCTTT.

Ten or more counts support this clonotype. V usage is TRBV21-1 and J usage is TRBJ2-7; the listed D gene, TRBD1, was not tested against the DNA. TRBV21-1 is tagged as a pseudogene. The CDR3 consists of 14 residues. The CDR3 protein is CASTPGQEDYEQYF. CDR3 bases: TGTGCCAGCACCCCGGGACAGGAAGACTACGAGCAGTACTTC.

The rearrangement links TRBV24-1 to TRBJ1-5; 10 bases align to TRBD1. This CDR3 is built from 16 residues. V was pared by 6 bases and J by 5 bases, with 9 bases of the junction left unmatched. Germline V lookup: CDR1 KGHDR, CDR2 SFDVKD. As DNA, the CDR3 is TGTGCCACCAGTCAGACCGGGACAGGGGACGATCAGCCCCAGCATTTT. Translation gives CATSQTGTGDDQPQHF.

A few counts support this clonotype. Here the CDR3 reads CASSLYMGGASGVNEQFF. CDR3 bases: TGTGCCAGCAGTTTATATATGGGGGGAGCTAGCGGGGTCAATGAGCAGTTCTTC. This chain joins TRBV12-3 or TRBV12-4 and TRBJ2-1, with 9 bases fitting TRBD2. The J segment lost 6 bases and the V segment lost 2 bases, leaving 14 bases of the junction unmatched. This CDR3 is built from 18 residues.

This clonotype was counted many times. This rearrangement joins TRBV3-1 to TRBJ2-7; weak D call: TRBD1 (5 bases). The CDR3 is 14 residues long. V gave up 0 bases and J gave up 4 bases, with 10 bases separating them. CDR1 LGHDT and CDR2 YNNKEL come from the germline V gene (reference sequence). The CDR3 DNA reads TGTGCCAGCAGCCAAGATTCAGGGAAATACGAGCAGTACTTC. Protein: CASSQDSGKYEQYF.

This clonotype appeared many times. The chain is built from TRBV12-3 or TRBV12-4 and TRBJ1-2, with 9 bases matching TRBD1. CDR3 length: 15 residues. The V segment lost 1 base and the J segment 5 bases; nucleotides outside the gene matches: 5. DNA of the CDR3: TGTGCCAGCAGTTTAGGTGGACAGGGGCGGTATGGCTACACCTTC. It translates to CASSLGGQGRYGYTF.